A selection of T cell receptor beta chains follows, all from one sample in a study of blood T cell repertoires in COVID-19. The assay was immunoSEQ multiplex PCR, and TCRdb's table has in-frame clones only and misses some. Among about 370,000 clones listed, around 92% were seen once. The sample taken for sequencing was peripheral blood. These receptors originate from a woman in her twenties or thirties with COVID-19, enrolled during active disease. Both conserved end residues are part of each CDR3. D genes are given only for firm matches. The size of a clone is reported for some rows only, either as once, few or many, or as a class for expanded clones.

CDR3: CASSQDRGLGNTIYF; DNA: TGTGCCAGCAGCCAAGACAGGGGTTTGGGAAACACCATATATTTT; D: -; V: TRBV3-1/TRBV3-2; J: TRBJ1-3; size: few
CDR3: CASKRGRVNEQFF; DNA: TGTGCCAGCAAGAGGGGGCGCGTCAATGAGCAGTTCTTC; D: TRBD1; V: TRBV27; J: TRBJ2-1; size: -
CDR3: CASSQGTAQETQYF; DNA: TGTGCCAGCAGCCAGGGGACAGCGCAAGAGACCCAGTACTTC; D: TRBD1; V: TRBV9; J: TRBJ2-5; size: once
CDR3: CASSQEFDSHPLLNTEAFF; DNA: TGCGCCAGCAGCCAAGAGTTCGACAGTCACCCTCTACTGAACACTGAAGCTTTCTTT; D: -; V: TRBV4-3; J: TRBJ1-1; size: -
CDR3: CASSPLGGSNQPQHF; DNA: TGTGCCAGCAGCCCGCTCGGGGGGAGCAATCAGCCCCAGCATTTT; D: -; V: TRBV5-5; J: TRBJ1-5; size: few
CDR3: CASSRLAGVNEQFF; DNA: TGTGCCAGCAGCAGACTAGCGGGAGTCAATGAGCAGTTCTTC; D: TRBD2; V: TRBV6-6; J: TRBJ2-1; size: -
CDR3: CASRTGENTEAFF; DNA: TGCGCCAGCAGGACAGGGGAGAACACTGAAGCTTTCTTT; D: TRBD1; V: TRBV10-1; J: TRBJ1-1; size: -
CDR3: CASSHRDSNGYTF; DNA: TGTGCCAGTAGTCACCGGGACAGCAATGGCTACACCTTC; D: TRBD1; V: TRBV19; J: TRBJ1-2; size: -
CDR3: CASSSGTGGSTNTGELFF; DNA: TGCGCCAGCAGCTCCGGGACAGGGGGTTCCACGAACACCGGGGAGCTGTTTTTT; D: TRBD1; V: TRBV5-1; J: TRBJ2-2; size: -
CDR3: CASSPTSGSNQPQHF; DNA: TGTGCCAGTAGTCCGACATCGGGAAGCAATCAGCCCCAGCATTTT; D: -; V: TRBV19; J: TRBJ1-5; size: -
CDR3: CASSVRDRGAGANVLTF; DNA: TGTGCCAGCAGCGTCCGGGACAGGGGTGCCGGGGCCAACGTCCTGACTTTC; D: TRBD1; V: TRBV7-8; J: TRBJ2-6; size: -
CDR3: CASSLGGRSETQYF; DNA: TGTGCCAGCAGCTTGGGGGGGAGGTCGGAGACCCAGTACTTC; D: -; V: TRBV5-4; J: TRBJ2-5; size: once
CDR3: CASSDPHLF; DNA: TGTGCCAGCAGTGACCCCCATCTCTTT; D: -; V: TRBV2; J: TRBJ1-1; size: -
CDR3: CASSPEIFNEKLFF; DNA: TGTGCCAGCAGCCCCGAGATATTTAATGAAAAACTGTTTTTT; D: -; V: TRBV9; J: TRBJ1-4; size: -